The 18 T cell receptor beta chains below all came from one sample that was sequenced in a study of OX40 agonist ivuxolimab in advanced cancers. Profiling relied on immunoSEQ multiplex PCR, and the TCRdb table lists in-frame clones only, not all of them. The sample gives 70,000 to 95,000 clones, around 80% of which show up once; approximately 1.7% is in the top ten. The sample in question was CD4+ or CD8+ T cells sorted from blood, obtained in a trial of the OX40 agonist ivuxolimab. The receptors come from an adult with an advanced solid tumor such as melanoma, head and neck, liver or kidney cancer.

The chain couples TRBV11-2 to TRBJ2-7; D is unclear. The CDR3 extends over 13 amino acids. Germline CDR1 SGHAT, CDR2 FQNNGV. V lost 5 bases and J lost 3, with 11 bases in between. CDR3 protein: CASSGPSLYEQYF. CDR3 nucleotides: TGTGCCAGCAGCGGACCCTCCCTCTACGAGCAGTACTTC.

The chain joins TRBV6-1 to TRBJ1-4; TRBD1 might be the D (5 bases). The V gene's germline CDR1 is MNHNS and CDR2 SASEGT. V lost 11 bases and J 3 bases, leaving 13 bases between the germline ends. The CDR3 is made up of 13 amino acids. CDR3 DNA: TGTGCCGGACACACAGCCCCTAATGAAAAACTGTTTTTT. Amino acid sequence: CAGHTAPNEKLFF.

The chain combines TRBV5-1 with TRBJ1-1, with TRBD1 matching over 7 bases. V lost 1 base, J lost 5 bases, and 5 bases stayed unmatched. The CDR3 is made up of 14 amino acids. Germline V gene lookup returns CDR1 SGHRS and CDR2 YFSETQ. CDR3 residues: CASSLRGPGTEAFF. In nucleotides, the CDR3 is TGCGCCAGCAGCTTGAGGGGGCCGGGGACTGAAGCTTTCTTT.

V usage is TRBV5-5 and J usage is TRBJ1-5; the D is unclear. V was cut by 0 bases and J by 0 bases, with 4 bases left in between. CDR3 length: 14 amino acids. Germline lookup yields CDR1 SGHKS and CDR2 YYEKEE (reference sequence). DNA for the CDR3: TGTGCCAGCAGCTTGGCCCCTAGCAATCAGCCCCAGCATTTT. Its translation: CASSLAPSNQPQHF.

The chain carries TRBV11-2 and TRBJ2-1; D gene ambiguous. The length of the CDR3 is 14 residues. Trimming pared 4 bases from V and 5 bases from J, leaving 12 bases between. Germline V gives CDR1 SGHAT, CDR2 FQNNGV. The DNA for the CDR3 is TGTGCCAGCAGCTCCCTCGCCGGGCACAATGAGCAGTTCTTC. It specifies CASSSLAGHNEQFF.

The CDR3 region is CASSPPGGIQTDTQYF. In DNA, the CDR3 is TGTGCCAGCTCACCACCGGGGGGGATACAGACAGATACGCAGTATTTT. The chain joins TRBV18 to TRBJ2-3, with 7 bases that match TRBD2. The V gene's germline CDR1 is KGHSH and CDR2 LQKENI. CDR3 length equals 16 residues. V trimming: 0 bases; J trimming: 3 bases; junction bases outside the gene matches: 6. Using reference TRBV18 and TRBJ2-3 for the parts outside the CDR3, the full variable domain is NAGVMQNPRHLVRRRGQEARLRCSPMKGHSHVYWYRQLPEEGLKFMVYLQKENIIDESGMPKERFSAEFPKEGPSILRIQQVVRGDSAAYFCASSPPGGIQTDTQYFGPGTRLTVL.

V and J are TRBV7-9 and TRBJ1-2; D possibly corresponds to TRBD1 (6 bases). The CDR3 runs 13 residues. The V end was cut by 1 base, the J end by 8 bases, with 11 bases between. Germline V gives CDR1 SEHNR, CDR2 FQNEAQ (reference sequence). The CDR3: CASSLVGGDGYTF. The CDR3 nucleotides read TGTGCCAGCAGCTTAGTAGGGGGGGACGGCTACACCTTC.

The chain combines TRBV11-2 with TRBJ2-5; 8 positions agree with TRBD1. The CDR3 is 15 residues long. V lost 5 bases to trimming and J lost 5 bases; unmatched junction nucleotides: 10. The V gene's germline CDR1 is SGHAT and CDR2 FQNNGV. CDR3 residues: CASSIQTGEEETQYF. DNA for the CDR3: TGTGCCAGCAGCATCCAGACAGGGGAGGAGGAGACCCAGTACTTC.

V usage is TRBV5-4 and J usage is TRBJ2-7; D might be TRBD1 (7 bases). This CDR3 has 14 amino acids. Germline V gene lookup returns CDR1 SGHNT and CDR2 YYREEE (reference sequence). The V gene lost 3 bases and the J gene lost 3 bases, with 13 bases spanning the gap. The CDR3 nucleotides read TGTGCCAGCAGCTCAGGGGGGTCATTCTACGAGCAGTACTTC. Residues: CASSSGGSFYEQYF.

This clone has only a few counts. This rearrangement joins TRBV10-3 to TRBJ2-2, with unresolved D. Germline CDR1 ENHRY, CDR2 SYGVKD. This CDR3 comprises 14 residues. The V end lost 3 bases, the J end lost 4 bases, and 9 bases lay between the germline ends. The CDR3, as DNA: TGTGCCATCAGTGAAGGCTGGGCCACCGGGGAGCTGTTTTTT. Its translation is CAISEGWATGELFF.

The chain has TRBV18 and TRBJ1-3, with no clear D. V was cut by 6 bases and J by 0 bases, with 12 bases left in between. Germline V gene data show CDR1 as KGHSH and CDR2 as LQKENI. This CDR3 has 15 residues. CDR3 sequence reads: CASSRSGRSGNTIYF. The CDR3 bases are TGTGCCAGCTCCCGGAGCGGGCGCTCTGGAAACACCATATATTTT.

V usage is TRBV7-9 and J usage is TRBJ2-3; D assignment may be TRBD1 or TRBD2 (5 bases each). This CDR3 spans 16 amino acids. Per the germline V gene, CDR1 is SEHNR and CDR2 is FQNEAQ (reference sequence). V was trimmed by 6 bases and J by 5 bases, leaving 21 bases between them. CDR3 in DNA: TGTGCCAGCAGATCACCGGGACGGGGCAAGCAAGATACGCAGTATTTT. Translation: CASRSPGRGKQDTQYF.

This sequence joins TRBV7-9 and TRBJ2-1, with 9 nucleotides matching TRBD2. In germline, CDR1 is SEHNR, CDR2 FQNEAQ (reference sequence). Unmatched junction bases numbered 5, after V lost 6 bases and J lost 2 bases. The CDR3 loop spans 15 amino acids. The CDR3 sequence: CASRESGGPYNEQFF. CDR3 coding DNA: TGTGCCAGCAGGGAGAGCGGGGGGCCCTACAATGAGCAGTTCTTC. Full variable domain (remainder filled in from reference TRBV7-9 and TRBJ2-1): DTGVSQNPRHKITKRGQNVTFRCDPISEHNRLYWYRQTLGQGPEFLTYFQNEAQLEKSRLLSDRFSAERPKGSFSTLEIQRTEQGDSAMYLCASRESGGPYNEQFFGPGTRLTVL.

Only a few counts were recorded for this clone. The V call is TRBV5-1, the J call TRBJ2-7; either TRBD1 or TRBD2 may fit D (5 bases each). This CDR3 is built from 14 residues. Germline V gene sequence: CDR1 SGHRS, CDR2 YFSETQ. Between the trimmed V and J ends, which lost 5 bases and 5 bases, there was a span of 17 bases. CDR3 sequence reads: CASRLAGARDEQYF. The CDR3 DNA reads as TGCGCCAGCAGACTGGCCGGGGCTCGCGACGAGCAGTACTTC.

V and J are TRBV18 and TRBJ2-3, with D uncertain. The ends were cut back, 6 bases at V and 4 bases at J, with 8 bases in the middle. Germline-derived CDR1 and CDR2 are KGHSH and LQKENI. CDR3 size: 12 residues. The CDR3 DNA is TGTGCCAGCTCCGTTTATTCAGATACGCAGTATTTT. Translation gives CASSVYSDTQYF.

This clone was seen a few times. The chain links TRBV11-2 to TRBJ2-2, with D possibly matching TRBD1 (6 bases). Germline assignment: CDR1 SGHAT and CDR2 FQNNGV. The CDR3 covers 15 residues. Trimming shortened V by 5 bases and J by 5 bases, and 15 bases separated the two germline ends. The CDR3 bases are TGTGCCAGCAGCCCGAATAGAGGGGGTACCGGGGAGCTGTTTTTT. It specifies CASSPNRGGTGELFF.

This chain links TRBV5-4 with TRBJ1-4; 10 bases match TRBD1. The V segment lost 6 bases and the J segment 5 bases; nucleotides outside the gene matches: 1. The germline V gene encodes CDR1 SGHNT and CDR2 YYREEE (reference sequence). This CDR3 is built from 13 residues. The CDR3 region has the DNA TGTGCCAGCAAGGGACAGGGGAATGAAAAACTGTTTTTT. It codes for CASKGQGNEKLFF.

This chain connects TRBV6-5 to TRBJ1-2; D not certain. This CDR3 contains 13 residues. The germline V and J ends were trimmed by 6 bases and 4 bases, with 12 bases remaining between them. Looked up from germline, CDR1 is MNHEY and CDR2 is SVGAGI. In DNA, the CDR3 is TGTGCCAGCAGCCCTCCTGGTCGCTATGGCTACACCTTC. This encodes CASSPPGRYGYTF.